One and the same sample provided the 26 T cell receptor beta chains below, sequenced in a study of blood T cell repertoires in COVID-19. The data were produced by immunoSEQ multiplex PCR, yet TCRdb's version contains in-frame clones alone and is incomplete. The sample shows 86,000 or so clones, 90% to 95% of them seen only once. The material sequenced was peripheral blood. These receptors were obtained from a human donor with active COVID-19. The donor label of this sample is uncertain.

The chain uses TRBV7-2 and TRBJ2-1; TRBD2 matches at 9 bases. CDR1 and CDR2 (germline): SGHTA, FQGNSA. V lost 5 bases and J lost 0; bases outside the gene matches: 5. The CDR3 is 16 amino acids. The CDR3 bases are TGTGCCAGCAGCATAATAGCGGGAGACTCCTACAATGAGCAGTTCTTC. It is translated as CASSIIAGDSYNEQFF. The variable domain in full, with the rest retrieved from reference TRBV7-2 and TRBJ2-1, is GAGVSQSPSNKVTEKGKDVELRCDPISGHTALYWYRQSLGQGLEFLIYFQGNSAPDKSGLPSDRFSAERTGGSVSTLTIQRTQQEDSAVYLCASSIIAGDSYNEQFFGPGTRLTVL.

This clone has just one count. This chain connects TRBV2 to TRBJ2-3; D gene ambiguous. This CDR3 comprises 16 residues. Deletions cut 1 base from V and 0 bases from J, with 11 bases between. Germline CDR1 is SNHLY and CDR2 is FYNNEI. DNA for the CDR3: TGTGCCAGCAGTGAAGGCGGTTGGATTAGCACAGATACGCAGTATTTT. This codes for CASSEGGWISTDTQYF.

The chain employs TRBV5-1 and TRBJ2-7, with 9 bases matching TRBD2. In germline, CDR1 is SGHRS, CDR2 YFSETQ. The V and J ends lost 4 bases and 3 bases, in that order; junction bases with no gene match: 11. The CDR3 has 16 amino acids. CDR3 nucleotides: TGCGCCAGCAGCGCGGACATAGCTAGCGGGATCTACGAGCAGTACTTC. This encodes CASSADIASGIYEQYF. Variable domain in full (rest from reference TRBV5-1 and TRBJ2-7): KAGVTQTPRYLIKTRGQQVTLSCSPISGHRSVSWYQQTPGQGLQFLFEYFSETQRNKGNFPGRFSGRQFSNSRSEMNVSTLELGDSALYLCASSADIASGIYEQYFGPGTRLTVT.

The chain uses TRBV27 and TRBJ2-7; perhaps TRBD1 as D (6 bases). With 3 bases removed from V and 2 bases from J, the gap between germline ends came to 14 bases. This CDR3 contains 15 residues. Germline CDR1 reads MNHEY; CDR2 reads SMNVEV (reference sequence). CDR3 bases: TGTGCCAGCAGTTTCCCGAACAGGGTACCCTACGAGCAGTACTTC. As protein: CASSFPNRVPYEQYF.

V is TRBV5-5 and J is TRBJ2-3, with TRBD1 matching over 8 bases. The CDR3 covers 15 residues. V dropped 6 bases and J dropped 3; count of bases not matched to a gene: 9. Germline assignment: CDR1 SGHKS and CDR2 YYEKEE (reference sequence). The CDR3 here is CASNSRQGLTDTQYF. In nucleotides, the CDR3 is TGTGCCAGCAACTCGAGACAGGGGTTAACAGATACGCAGTATTTT.

The chain recombines TRBV4-1 with TRBJ2-7; D is unresolved. V gave up 2 bases and J gave up 7 bases, with 9 bases separating them. CDR3 size: 12 residues. Germline CDR1 and CDR2: MGHRA and YSYEKL. The CDR3 spells CASSQSSVEQYF. The CDR3 bases are TGCGCCAGCAGCCAATCGTCGGTTGAGCAGTACTTC.

The chain combines TRBV19 with TRBJ1-2, with D uncertain. CDR3 length equals 13 residues. Germline-derived CDR1 and CDR2 are LNHDA and SQIVND (reference sequence). Deletions cut 3 bases from V and 2 bases from J, with 7 bases between. CDR3 region: CASSIYSNYGYTF. The CDR3 bases are TGTGCCAGTAGTATCTACAGCAACTATGGCTACACCTTC.

The J gene is TRBJ2-4, the V gene TRBV27; 8 bases line up with TRBD2. The CDR3 runs to 14 residues. V was pared by 6 bases and J by 3 bases, with 4 bases of the junction left unmatched. Germline assignment: CDR1 MNHEY and CDR2 SMNVEV (reference sequence). DNA for the CDR3: TGTGCCAGCAGGCCGGGGGGGATCAAAAACATTCAGTACTTC. It codes for CASRPGGIKNIQYF.

The rearrangement uses TRBV15 and TRBJ1-1; D possibly corresponds to TRBD1 (5 bases). Germline V gene lookup returns CDR1 LNHNV and CDR2 YYDKDF (reference sequence). V was clipped by 0 bases and J by 1 base, with 12 bases between them. This CDR3 is 16 amino acids long. The CDR3 region has the DNA TGTGCCACCAGCAGAGATAGGAGGGGCCCGAACACTGAAGCTTTCTTT. It specifies CATSRDRRGPNTEAFF.

The V gene is TRBV7-2, the J gene TRBJ2-7; D might be TRBD1 (6 bases). The V gene's germline CDR1 is SGHTA and CDR2 FQGNSA. With 6 bases removed from V and 7 bases from J, the gap between germline ends came to 19 bases. CDR3 length: 14 residues. CDR3 sequence: CASSSGTRPWEQYF. DNA of the CDR3: TGTGCCAGCAGTTCCGGGACACGACCGTGGGAGCAGTACTTC.

This chain links TRBV19 with TRBJ1-1; D is uncertain. This CDR3 spans 16 amino acids. The V gene's germline CDR1 is LNHDA and CDR2 SQIVND (reference sequence). V lost 1 base, J lost 3 bases, and 15 bases lay in between. DNA of the CDR3: TGTGCCAGTAGTATAGCCCCCGGTAGCCCCTACACTGAAGCTTTCTTT. Translated, it gives CASSIAPGSPYTEAFF.

V is TRBV9 and J is TRBJ2-1; D perhaps matches TRBD2 (6 bases). Trimming stripped 5 bases from V and 3 bases from J, with 15 bases between. The germline gives CDR1 SGDLS, CDR2 YYNGEE. The length of the CDR3 is 15 residues. The CDR3 region has the DNA TGTGCCAGCAGTGCGGGGAGCCCCGGCTACAATGAGCAGTTCTTC. Its translation is CASSAGSPGYNEQFF.

CDR3 sequence: CASSPSGTGRNEQFF. CDR3 nucleotides: TGTGCCAGCAGCCCGAGTGGGACAGGGCGGAATGAGCAGTTCTTC. The chain has TRBV9 and TRBJ2-1; 9 bases agree with TRBD1. The ends lost 4 bases at V and 7 bases at J; junction bases unmatched: 9. This CDR3 is 15 amino acids long. CDR1 and CDR2 (germline): SGDLS, YYNGEE.

The chain links TRBV5-1 to TRBJ2-3, with D maybe TRBD1 (6 bases). Looked up from germline, CDR1 is SGHRS and CDR2 is YFSETQ. Trimming pared 2 bases from V and 2 bases from J, leaving 9 bases between. The CDR3 totals 14 residues. As DNA, the CDR3 is TGCGCCAGCAGCTTAGACAGGTCCACAGATACGCAGTATTTT. Its translation is CASSLDRSTDTQYF.

The J gene is TRBJ2-2, the V gene TRBV6-4, with 13 bases matching TRBD2. This CDR3 comprises 17 residues. The germline gives CDR1 MRHNA, CDR2 SNTAGT. The junction had 7 bases not matched to a gene; V was cut back by 5 bases and J by 4 bases. In nucleotides, the CDR3 is TGTGCCAGCAGTCCAACTAGCGGGGGGGCCGGCACCGGGGAGCTGTTTTTT. Translating gives CASSPTSGGAGTGELFF.

The rearrangement links TRBV18 to TRBJ1-1, with 8 nucleotides matching TRBD1. V gave up 1 base and J gave up 6 bases; unmatched junction bases: 7. CDR1 and CDR2 from the germline V gene are KGHSH and LQKENI. This CDR3 is built from 15 residues. The CDR3 DNA follows: TGTGCCAGCTCACCACAAATGGACAGGGCCCCTGAAGCTTTCTTT. Residues: CASSPQMDRAPEAFF.

The rearrangement links TRBV3-1 (or the pseudogene TRBV3-2) to TRBJ1-6; D unclear. Germline V lookup: CDR1 LGHDT, CDR2 YNNKEL (reference sequence). CDR3 length equals 12 residues. V was shortened by 2 bases and J by 8 bases, with 4 bases between the two germline ends. This CDR3 reads CASSQSDSPLHF. For the CDR3, the DNA is TGTGCCAGCAGCCAATCCGATTCACCCCTCCACTTT.

The chain is built from TRBV2 and TRBJ2-5; a weak D match, TRBD1 (6 bases). Trimming pared 5 bases from V and 9 bases from J, leaving 16 bases between. Germline lookup yields CDR1 SNHLY and CDR2 FYNNEI. CDR3 length: 13 residues. The CDR3 bases are TGTGCCAGCAGTATGCCCGGCGAGGGGGCCCAGTACTTC. Translated, it gives CASSMPGEGAQYF.

Only one count was recorded for this clone. The gene calls are TRBV19 and TRBJ2-5; no clear D gene. Germline V gene data show CDR1 as LNHDA and CDR2 as SQIVND (reference sequence). The CDR3 extends over 13 amino acids. With 4 bases removed from V and 2 bases from J, the gap between germline ends came to 8 bases. Here the CDR3 reads CASSRSVQETQYF. The CDR3 region has the DNA TGTGCCAGTAGTAGGTCAGTACAAGAGACCCAGTACTTC.

The chain uses TRBV28 and TRBJ2-1; no clear D. The CDR3 runs 15 residues. Trimming left V 7 bases short and J 0 bases short, with 13 bases between. Germline V lookup: CDR1 MDHEN, CDR2 SYDVKM. Written as DNA, the CDR3 is TGTGCCAGCACCCCGCGGCCTAGCTCCTACAATGAGCAGTTCTTC. Encoded protein: CASTPRPSSYNEQFF. The whole variable domain, remainder taken from reference TRBV28 and TRBJ2-1, is DVKVTQSSRYLVKRTGEKVFLECVQDMDHENMFWYRQDPGLGLRLIYFSYDVKMKEKGDIPEGYSVSREKKERFSLILESASTNQTSMYLCASTPRPSSYNEQFFGPGTRLTVL.

The CDR3 is CASSWARQGQETQYF. The CDR3, as DNA: TGTGCCAGCAGTTGGGCCCGGCAGGGACAAGAGACCCAGTACTTC. The chain uses TRBV6-5 and TRBJ2-5; tentatively, D is TRBD1 (5 bases). The CDR3 contains 15 residues. In germline, CDR1 is MNHEY, CDR2 SVGAGI. V was pared by 4 bases and J by 2 bases, with 14 bases between.

The chain carries TRBV28 and TRBJ2-7; TRBD2 matches at 10 bases. Trimming at V came to 6 bases and at J to 2 bases, leaving 4 bases not matched to a gene. The germline V gene has CDR1 MDHEN and CDR2 SYDVKM. This CDR3 has 14 amino acids. The CDR3 loop is CASRTSGKTYEQYF. The CDR3 DNA follows: TGTGCCAGCAGAACTAGCGGGAAAACCTACGAGCAGTACTTC.

The V call is TRBV19, the J call TRBJ2-1, with 10 bases that match TRBD2. Trimming at V came to 5 bases and at J to 2 bases, leaving 6 bases not matched to a gene. The germline gives CDR1 LNHDA, CDR2 SQIVND (reference sequence). The CDR3 length is 16 residues. CDR3 in amino acids: CASSRSGRAPYNEQFF. The CDR3 DNA reads TGTGCCAGTAGTCGGAGCGGGAGGGCCCCCTACAATGAGCAGTTCTTC.

The genes are TRBV5-5 and TRBJ2-1; D is possibly TRBD2 (7 bases). Germline CDR1 reads SGHKS; CDR2 reads YYEKEE (reference sequence). The CDR3 totals 14 residues. V was trimmed by 4 bases and J by 5 bases, leaving 13 bases between them. CDR3 amino acids: CASSPGGHHNEQFF. CDR3 in DNA: TGTGCCAGCAGCCCGGGGGGACACCACAATGAGCAGTTCTTC.

The chain links TRBV18 to TRBJ2-3, with a weak D call TRBD2 (6 bases). Germline V lookup: CDR1 KGHSH, CDR2 LQKENI. V lost 8 bases and J 6 bases, leaving 15 bases between the germline ends. This CDR3 has 13 residues. CDR3 sequence reads: CASRRGVADTQYF. The CDR3 DNA reads as TGTGCCAGCCGCCGCGGGGTTGCGGATACGCAGTATTTT.

The CDR3, as DNA: TGTGCCAGCAGTGGGGACAGGGGAGGTGAAGCTTTCTTT. Protein: CASSGDRGGEAFF. This rearrangement joins TRBV2 to TRBJ1-1; TRBD1 matches 10 bases. V trimming: 4 bases; J trimming: 7 bases; junction bases outside the gene matches: 3. This CDR3 contains 13 residues. CDR1 SNHLY and CDR2 FYNNEI come from the germline V gene.